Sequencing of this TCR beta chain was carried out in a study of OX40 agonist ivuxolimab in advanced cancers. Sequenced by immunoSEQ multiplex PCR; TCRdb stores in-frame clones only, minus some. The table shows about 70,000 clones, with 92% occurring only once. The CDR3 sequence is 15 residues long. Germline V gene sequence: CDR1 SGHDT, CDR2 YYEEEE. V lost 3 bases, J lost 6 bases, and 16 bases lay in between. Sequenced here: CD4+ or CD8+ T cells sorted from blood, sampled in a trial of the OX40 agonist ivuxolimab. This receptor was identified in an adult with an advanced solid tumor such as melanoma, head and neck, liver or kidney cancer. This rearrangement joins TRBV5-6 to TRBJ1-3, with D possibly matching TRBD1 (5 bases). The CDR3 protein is CASSSPREPQNTIYF. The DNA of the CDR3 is TGTGCCAGCAGCTCCCCCAGGGAACCTCAAAACACCATATATTTT.